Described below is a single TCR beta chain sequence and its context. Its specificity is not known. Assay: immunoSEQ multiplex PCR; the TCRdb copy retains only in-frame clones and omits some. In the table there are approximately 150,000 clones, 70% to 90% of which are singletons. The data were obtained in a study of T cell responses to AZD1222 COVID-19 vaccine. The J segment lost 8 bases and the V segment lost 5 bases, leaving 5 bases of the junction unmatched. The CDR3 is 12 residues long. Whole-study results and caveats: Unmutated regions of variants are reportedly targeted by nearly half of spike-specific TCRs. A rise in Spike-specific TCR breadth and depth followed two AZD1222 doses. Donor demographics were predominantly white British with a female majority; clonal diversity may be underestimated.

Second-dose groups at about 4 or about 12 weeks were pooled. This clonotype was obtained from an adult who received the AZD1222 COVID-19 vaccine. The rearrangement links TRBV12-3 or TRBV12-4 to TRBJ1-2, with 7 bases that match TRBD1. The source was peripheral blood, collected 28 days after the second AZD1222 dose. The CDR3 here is CASSQGVLGYTF. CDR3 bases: TGTGCCAGCAGTCAGGGGGTTTTGGGCTACACCTTC.